This TCR beta chain was recovered during a study of vaccination and CD4 T cells after COVID-19 (dated by TCRdb to 2022 to 2024). Background for the entire study: SARS-CoV-2 positivity had been established in the convalescent patients by nasal swab PCR, and mild disease was recorded in some 10 of these patients and severe disease in one. Six males and four females were included in the convalescent cohort, with two Hispanic individuals, seven Caucasians, two Asians and one multiracial person represented. Participants got two doses of the Pfizer-BioNTech BNT162b2 vaccine (n=8) or two doses of the Moderna mRNA-1273 vaccine (n=2). Post-COVID blood samples were collected from convalescent patients a median of around 96 days after diagnosis, with a range of about 30 to 180 days. Post-vaccine blood samples were collected a median of 72 days after the second vaccine dose, ranging from about 12 to 241 days. Culture stimuli were overlapping spike peptide pools from SARS-CoV-2 and from the common cold coronaviruses HCoV-NL63, HCoV-OC43 and HCoV-229E. Control cultures received a CEFX viral epitope pool as the positive control, an HIV-1 Nef peptide pool as the negative control, or no peptide. The spike-specific CD4+ TCR repertoire was compared before and after mRNA vaccination in approximately 9 COVID-19 convalescent patients and 4 infection-naive healthy vaccine recipients.

This clonotype was counted a few times. Its binding antigen is unknown. No base qualities exist here, and no much larger clone lies one base off it. The investigation overall reported the following: The study included relatively few convalescent patients and did not analyze early timepoints after natural infection. Of the vaccine-specific clones in convalescent patients, 304 of 307, or nearly all, reacted only to SARS-CoV-2 spike and did not cross-react with common cold coronaviruses. Among convalescent patients, a median roughly 90% of the SARS-CoV-2-reactive clones seen after vaccination appeared only after vaccination, which suggests priming specific to the vaccine. An increase in the median number of SARS-CoV-2-reactive clonotypes from 21 after infection to 35 to 40 after vaccination was observed, but the change was not found to be significant.

The treatment or condition label on this specimen signifies: roughly ten-day PBMC culture with coronavirus spike peptide pools or control peptides (ViraFEST assay). The ViraFEST assay, used in the study, expanded antigen-specific T cells with peptide pools and then identified the expanded clonotypes through TCR sequencing. The convalescent patients' positive SARS-CoV-2 PCR tests were from March to December 2020, which was before the Alpha, Beta and Delta variants emerged in the United States. Each well held about 1.8 million PBMCs cultured with roughly 10 ug/ml peptide pools in IMDM containing 5% human AB serum and 10 IU/ml IL-2. Half of the culture medium was replaced with fresh IL-2-containing medium on days 3 and 7. After 10 days of culture, CD4+ T cells were isolated by negative selection using the EasySep CD4+ T cell isolation kit. PBMCs were separated from whole blood using Ficoll-Paque Plus gradient centrifugation and then either used fresh or cryopreserved at -140C. Each culture condition was generally run in triplicate wells.

The method behind the library was PCR. DNA from cultured CD4+ T cells was subjected to TCR sequencing with the Oncomine TCR Beta short-read assay at the Johns Hopkins FTIC core. The QIAamp micro DNA kit was used to extract genomic DNA from the cultured CD4+ T cells. The Oncomine TCR Beta libraries from cultured CD4+ T cells were pooled using unique dual indexes and then sequenced on an Illumina iSeq 100. The authors' pipeline ran thus. Non-productive sequences were filtered out, and CDR3s that did not start with C, did not end with F or W, or were shorter than 7 amino acids were discarded. Antigen-specific clonotypes were identified with the MANAFEST web application by comparing peptide-stimulated wells with reference and other culture wells. For a clone to be called positive, the clone needed an FDR below 0.05, an odds ratio above 5, and a productive frequency above 0.1% in at least two of three replicate wells. A clonotype counted as cross-reactive if it showed significant expansion both in the SARS-CoV-2 spike wells and in at least one common cold coronavirus spike condition. CDR3 homology was assessed with Levenshtein distances (stringdist) and unrooted phylogenetic trees (ape) in R version 3.6.1. TCRdb reprocessing: public reads trimmed at Q25 with fastp, clones called with MiXCR, in-frame beta chains kept. Every entry covers one CDR3 protein and lists the most common genes and DNA from its rows. TCRdb's processing, not the study's, gives the V and J calls here. The sample has 4,500 or so distinct CDR3 sequences on record, under 25% of them singletons. Of the sample, under 20% is held by the ten largest clones.

The clonotype was recovered from a human donor who had recovered from COVID-19. The sequenced material came from CD4+ T cells from blood, cultured in vitro.

The DNA sequence follows: TGCGCCAGCAGCCACGTTGTGGGGTCCGGGGCCAACGTCCTGACTTTC. It codes for CASSHVVGSGANVLTF. This chain is built from TRBV4-1 and TRBJ2-6, with the D gene too uncertain to name. The CDR3 goes from the cysteine to the phenylalanine over 16 residues. Only the CDR3 DNA is retained, 48 bases long and in frame from the first base. V loses 3 bases, J loses 4 bases, and the germline ends lie 13 bases apart. In the germline V gene, CDR1 corresponds to MGHRA and CDR2 to YSYEKL.